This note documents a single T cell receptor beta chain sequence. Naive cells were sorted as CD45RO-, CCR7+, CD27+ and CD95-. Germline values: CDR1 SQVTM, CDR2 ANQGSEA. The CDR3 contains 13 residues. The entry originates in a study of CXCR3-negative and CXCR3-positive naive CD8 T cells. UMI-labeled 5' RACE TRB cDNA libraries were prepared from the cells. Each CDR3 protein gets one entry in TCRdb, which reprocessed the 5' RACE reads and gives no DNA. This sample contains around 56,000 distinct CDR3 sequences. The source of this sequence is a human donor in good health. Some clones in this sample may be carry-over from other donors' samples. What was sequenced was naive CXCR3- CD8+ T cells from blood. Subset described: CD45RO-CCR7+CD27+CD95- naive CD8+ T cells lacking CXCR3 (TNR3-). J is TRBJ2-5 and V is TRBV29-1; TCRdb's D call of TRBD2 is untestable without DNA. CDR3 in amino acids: CSAGQAFQETQYF.